This T cell receptor (beta chain) comes out of a study of T cells after posttransplantation cyclophosphamide. This clone has ten or more counts. The germline V gene encodes CDR1 MNHNS and CDR2 SASEGT. The CDR3 runs 13 residues. V was clipped by 6 bases and J by 5 bases, with 14 bases between them. The method was immunoSEQ multiplex PCR; TCRdb's version includes in-frame clones alone and lacks a portion of them. This repertoire holds tens of thousands of clones, and none appear only once. The source material was PBMCs. The clonotype originates from a man aged 25 to 40 in good health and a related stem cell transplant donor. The chain is built from TRBV6-1 and TRBJ2-7; maybe TRBD1 (6 bases). The CDR3 spells CASRATGTHEQYF. The CDR3 DNA reads TGTGCCAGCAGAGCAACAGGGACCCACGAGCAGTACTTC.